This T cell receptor (beta chain) was documented in a study of prognosis after radiotherapy for stage I lung cancer. Overall study: Ages of the approximately 14 men and a handful of women ranged roughly 53 to 90 years, median around 70. At a biologically effective dose of at least 100 Gy and in 3 to 5 fractions, SBRT was the radiotherapy delivered.

Two-round multiplex PCR amplified TCR beta CDR3 from genomic DNA. Gene-specific TRBV and TRBJ primers were used in PCR round one. The second PCR round used universal primers. TCRdb reprocessed the multiplex PCR reads with MiXCR, giving one entry per CDR3 protein. Seen here are tens of thousands of distinct CDR3 sequences, approximately 25% observed once, and the top ten hold around 6.8%. The CDR3 length is 16 residues. The germline gives CDR1 LNHDA, CDR2 SQIVND (reference sequence). V was pared by 5 bases and J by 8 bases, with 10 bases of the junction left unmatched. Study results and limitations: Medians of roughly 10,000 versus 7,000 showed unique TCR clone counts falling after stereotactic body radiation therapy.

This clonotype was detected many times. Its matching antigen is unknown. The J gene is TRBJ2-1, the V gene TRBV19, with TRBD2 identical over 12 bases. The specimen was PBMCs, collected before or after stereotactic body radiation therapy (not recorded which). The receptor comes from a donor older than 45 with non-small cell lung cancer. The CDR3, as DNA: TGTGCCAGTAGTCGCTGGCTAGCGGGGGGGCAGGATGAGCAGTTCTTC. It encodes CASSRWLAGGQDEQFF.